This TCR beta chain was obtained from a study of T-cell memory formation after mild COVID-19. Overall study results and limits: Day 15 to 85 contractors were CD4/CD8 balanced; later expanders leaned CD4+.

A few counts support this clonotype. The antigen remains unidentified. Between the trimmed V and J ends, which lost 4 bases and 8 bases, there was a span of 2 bases. The CDR3 is 10 amino acids. 5'RACE primed from the constant segment yielded TCR alpha and TCR beta cDNA libraries bearing sample barcodes and UMIs. From the 5' RACE reads, TCRdb called clonotypes with MiXCR, one entry per CDR3 protein. The sample holds around 410,000 distinct CDR3 sequences, more than 20% seen once. The genes are TRBV12-3 or TRBV12-4 and TRBJ2-2; D call uncertain. The receptor was isolated from an adult woman who had mild COVID-19 (a few samples of this study predate the infection). Cell type and time point are not known. The source material was PBMCs or a T cell subset sorted from them (not recorded which). In DNA, the CDR3 is TGTGCCAGCAGTTGGGGGGAGCTGTTTTTT. This sequence encodes CASSWGELFF.